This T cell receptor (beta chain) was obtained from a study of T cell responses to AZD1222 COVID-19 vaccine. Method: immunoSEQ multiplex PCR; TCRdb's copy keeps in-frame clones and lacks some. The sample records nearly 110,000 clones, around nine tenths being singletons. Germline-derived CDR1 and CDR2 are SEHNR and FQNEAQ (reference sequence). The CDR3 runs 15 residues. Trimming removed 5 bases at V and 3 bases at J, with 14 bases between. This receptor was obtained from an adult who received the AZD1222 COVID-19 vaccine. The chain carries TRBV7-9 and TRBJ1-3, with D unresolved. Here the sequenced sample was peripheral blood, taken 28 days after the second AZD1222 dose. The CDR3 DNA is TGTGCCAGCAGCCTGGGTCCTTCGAGTGGAAACACCATATATTTT. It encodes CASSLGPSSGNTIYF.